These T cell receptor beta chains were read from a single sample in a study of cytomegalovirus exposure and HLA in healthy donors. Using immunoSEQ multiplex PCR, the repertoire was profiled, and TCRdb retains in-frame clones only, with some absent. The sample includes fewer than 250,000 clones, roughly 80% of them seen just once. The material sequenced was PBMCs. The source of these receptors is a man younger than 45 in good health and CMV-seronegative. Each CDR3 is given with its conserved first and last residue. D genes are given only for firm matches.

V gene: TRBV19; J gene: TRBJ1-6; D gene: NA; CDR3 protein: CASSMGGDYSPLHF; CDR3 DNA: TGTGCCAGTAGTATGGGAGGAGACTATTCACCCCTCCACTTT
V gene: TRBV7-9; J gene: TRBJ1-4; D gene: TRBD1; CDR3 protein: CASSIQGDSAKLFF; CDR3 DNA: TGTGCCAGCAGCATCCAGGGGGACAGTGCCAAACTGTTTTTT
V gene: TRBV10-3; J gene: TRBJ2-6; D gene: TRBD1; CDR3 protein: CAISGGGASGASVLTF; CDR3 DNA: TGTGCCATCAGTGGAGGGGGCGCATCTGGGGCCAGCGTCCTGACTTTC
V gene: TRBV6-4; J gene: TRBJ2-3; D gene: TRBD2; CDR3 protein: CASSKSGVLTDTQYF; CDR3 DNA: TGTGCCAGCAGTAAGAGCGGGGTACTTACAGATACGCAGTATTTT
V gene: TRBV19; J gene: TRBJ1-3; D gene: TRBD1; CDR3 protein: CASHYGRTGGLSAGNTIYF; CDR3 DNA: TGTGCCAGCCACTATGGGAGGACAGGGGGTTTATCTGCTGGAAACACCATATATTTT
V gene: TRBV29-1; J gene: TRBJ2-7; D gene: NA; CDR3 protein: CSVRGLRQEGEQYF; CDR3 DNA: TGCAGCGTTAGGGGTTTAAGGCAGGAGGGCGAGCAGTACTTC
V gene: TRBV7-7; J gene: TRBJ2-7; D gene: TRBD2; CDR3 protein: CASSVGLADGGEQYF; CDR3 DNA: TGTGCTAGCAGCGTGGGACTAGCGGATGGGGGCGAGCAGTACTTC
V gene: TRBV9; J gene: TRBJ2-7; D gene: TRBD1; CDR3 protein: CASSAGTGHYEQYF; CDR3 DNA: TGTGCCAGCAGCGCCGGGACAGGGCATTACGAGCAGTACTTC
V gene: TRBV28; J gene: TRBJ2-2; D gene: TRBD1; CDR3 protein: CASSLFRGRGGELFF; CDR3 DNA: TGTGCCAGCAGTTTATTCAGGGGGCGCGGCGGGGAGCTGTTTTTT
V gene: TRBV28; J gene: TRBJ2-7; D gene: TRBD1; CDR3 protein: CASSSDRSSYEQYF; CDR3 DNA: TGTGCCAGCAGTTCGGACAGGAGCTCCTACGAGCAGTACTTC